Reported below is one T cell receptor (beta chain). Genomic DNA of every subset was divided equally among multiple immunoSEQ plates. TCRdb keeps only in-frame clones here, not all; method: immunoSEQ multiplex PCR. This sample has roughly 1 million clones; about 76% occur once, and the top ten carry approximately 1.5%. Germline lookup yields CDR1 MDHEN and CDR2 SYDVKM. The V and J ends lost 4 bases and 1 base, in that order; junction bases with no gene match: 9. The CDR3 covers 17 residues. The source of the sample is a study of shared clonotypes between healthy human individuals. This clonotype was sampled from a man aged 18 to 29 in good health. The chain has TRBV28 and TRBJ2-5; 10 bases map to TRBD1. The sample taken for sequencing was memory CD4+ T cells sorted from blood. Documented subset: CD45RA-negative fraction. CDR3 sequence: CASSSLGDRGPQETQYF. The CDR3 DNA reads as TGTGCCAGCAGTTCCCTTGGGGACAGGGGACCCCAAGAGACCCAGTACTTC.